This TCR beta chain came from a study of T-cell memory formation after mild COVID-19. Study results and caveats: Second-wave clones reaching peak frequency on day 37 lacked confirmed SARS-CoV-2 specificity.

The ends lost 1 base at V and 8 bases at J; junction bases unmatched: 6. CDR3 length: 15 amino acids. CDR1 LGHDT and CDR2 YNNKEL come from the germline V gene (reference sequence). TCRdb passed the 5' RACE reads through MiXCR, listing each CDR3 protein once. The repertoire includes about 400,000 distinct CDR3 sequences, around 24% of them detected once, and roughly 8.9% sits in the top ten. This clonotype was seen more than once but under ten times. The antigen remains unidentified. The sample consisted of PBMCs or a T cell subset sorted from them (not recorded which). The clonotype was recovered from an adult woman who had mild COVID-19 (a few samples of this study predate the infection). Cell type and time point are not known. The rearrangement uses TRBV3-1 and TRBJ2-1; 9 bases line up with TRBD2. This chain's CDR3 is CASSQVASGNYEQFF. The CDR3 nucleotides are TGTGCCAGCAGCCAAGTTGCTAGCGGGAACTATGAGCAGTTCTTC.